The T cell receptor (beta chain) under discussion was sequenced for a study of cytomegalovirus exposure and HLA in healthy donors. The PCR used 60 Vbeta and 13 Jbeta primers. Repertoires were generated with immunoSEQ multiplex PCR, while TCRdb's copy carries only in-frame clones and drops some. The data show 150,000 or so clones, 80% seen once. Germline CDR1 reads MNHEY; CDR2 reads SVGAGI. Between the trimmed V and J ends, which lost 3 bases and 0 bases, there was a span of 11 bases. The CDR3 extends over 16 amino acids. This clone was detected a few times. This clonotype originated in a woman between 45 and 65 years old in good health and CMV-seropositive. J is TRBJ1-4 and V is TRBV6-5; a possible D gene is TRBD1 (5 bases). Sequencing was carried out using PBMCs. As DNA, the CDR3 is TGTGCCAGCAGTTATTCGGGGACTGCAACTAATGAAAAACTGTTTTTT. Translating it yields CASSYSGTATNEKLFF.